This T cell receptor (beta chain) was documented in a study of blood T cell repertoires in COVID-19. The CDR3 length is 16 residues. In germline, CDR1 is MNHEY, CDR2 SVGAGI. J lost 5 bases, V lost 2 bases, and 8 bases had no gene match. This table comes from immunoSEQ multiplex PCR, and its TCRdb copy is limited to in-frame clones, with some not included. The table lists fewer than 700,000 clones, approximately 91% of them singletons, with roughly 8.3% in the top ten. The gene calls are TRBV6-5 and TRBJ2-3, with 9 bases fitting TRBD2. The sample consisted of peripheral blood. This clonotype was sampled from a woman between 45 and 65 years old with COVID-19, enrolled during active disease. In DNA form, the CDR3 reads TGTGCCAGCAGTTACGAACTAGCGGGTTCGAAAGATACGCAGTATTTT. This codes for CASSYELAGSKDTQYF.